This T cell receptor (beta chain) is from a study of cytomegalovirus exposure and HLA in healthy donors. About the research overall: The study's early data release held tens of millions of unique TCRs from HLA-typed donors. The study, taken as a whole, reports: Looking again later, the authors saw that most CMV-associated TCR beta chains seemed HLA-restricted. CMV antigen specificity was confirmed in vitro for three CMV-associated chains. Several of the most significant clusters were apparently associated with common viral pathogens in a later analysis.

The primer mix had 60 Vbeta and 13 Jbeta primers. Profiling relied on immunoSEQ multiplex PCR, and the TCRdb table lists in-frame clones only, not all of them. The sample has about 200,000 clones; about 70% are singletons. The CDR3 is made up of 11 amino acids. V dropped 7 bases and J dropped 11 bases, with 12 bases sitting between them. Germline V gives CDR1 MNHEY, CDR2 SVGAGI. About this clone itself: As yet, its antigen is unknown.

The receptor was derived from a man aged 40-49 years in good health and CMV-seropositive. The genes are TRBV6-5 and TRBJ2-1; perhaps TRBD2 as D (6 bases). The sequenced sample consisted of PBMCs. CDR3 nucleotides: TGTGCCAGCACTGGGAGGCAGAAGCAGTTCTTC. As protein: CASTGRQKQFF.